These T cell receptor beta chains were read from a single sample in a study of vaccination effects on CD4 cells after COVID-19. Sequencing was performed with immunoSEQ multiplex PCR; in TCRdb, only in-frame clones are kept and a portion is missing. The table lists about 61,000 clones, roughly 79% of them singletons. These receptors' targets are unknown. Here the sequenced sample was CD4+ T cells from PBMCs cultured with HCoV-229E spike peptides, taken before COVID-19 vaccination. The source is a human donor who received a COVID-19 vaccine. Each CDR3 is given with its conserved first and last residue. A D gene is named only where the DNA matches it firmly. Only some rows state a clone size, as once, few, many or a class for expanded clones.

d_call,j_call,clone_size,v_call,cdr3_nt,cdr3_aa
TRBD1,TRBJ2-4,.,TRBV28,TGTGCCAGCAGTTTATACGGACAGGGGGTAGCCAAAAACATTCAGTACTTC,CASSLYGQGVAKNIQYF
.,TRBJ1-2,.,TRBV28,TGTGCCAGCAGTTTTAGGTCTTATGGCTACACCTTC,CASSFRSYGYTF
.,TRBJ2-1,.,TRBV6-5,TGTGCCAGCTCGGGAGGACAGGGAATTTGGAATGAGCAGTTCTTC,CASSGGQGIWNEQFF
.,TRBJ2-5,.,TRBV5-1,TGCGCCAGCAGCTTGGGAAGTCAAGAGACCCAGTACTTC,CASSLGSQETQYF
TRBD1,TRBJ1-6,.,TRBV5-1,TGCGCCAGCAGCTTAATACAGGGGGCACGGAATTCACCCCTCCACTTT,CASSLIQGARNSPLHF
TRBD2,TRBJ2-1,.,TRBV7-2,TGTGCCAGCAGCTTTTCTAGCGGGGGGTTGGACAATGAGCAGTTCTTC,CASSFSSGGLDNEQFF
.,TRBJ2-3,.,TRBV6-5,TGTGCCAGCACGGCCATTGGAGATACGCAGTATTTT,CASTAIGDTQYF
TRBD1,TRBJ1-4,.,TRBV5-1,TGCGCCAGCAGCCAAGACAGGGGTAATGAAAAACTGTTTTTT,CASSQDRGNEKLFF
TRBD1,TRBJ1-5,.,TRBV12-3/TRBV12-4,TGTGCCAGCAGTCGACAGGGGAATCAGCCCCAGCATTTT,CASSRQGNQPQHF
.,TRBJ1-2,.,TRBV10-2,TGCGCCAGCAGTGAAATCAACAGGGACTATGGCTACACCTTC,CASSEINRDYGYTF
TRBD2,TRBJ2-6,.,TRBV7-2,TGTGCCAGCAGCTTAGGAGGCGGGGGGGGCTCTGGGGCCAACGTCCTGACTTTC,CASSLGGGGGSGANVLTF
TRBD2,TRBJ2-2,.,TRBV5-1,TGCGCCAGCAGCTCCTCCTTGAGCGGGGCGAACACCGGGGAGCTGTTTTTT,CASSSSLSGANTGELFF
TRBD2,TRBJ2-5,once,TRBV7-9,TGTGCCAGCAGCACGGGACTACTGTACCAAGAGACCCAGTACTTC,CASSTGLLYQETQYF
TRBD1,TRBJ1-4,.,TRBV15,TGTGCCACCAGCAGAGGGACAGGGGGAGGTGGTGAAAAACTGTTTTTT,CATSRGTGGGGEKLFF